These 30 T cell receptor beta chains share one sample of origin, sequenced in a study of early T cells in non-severe SARS-CoV-2 infection. TCRdb itself ran the 5' RACE reads through MiXCR, one entry per CDR3 protein. The top ten hold 5.3% of the sample, which has tens of thousands of distinct CDR3 sequences, around 10% seen once. Specimen: whole blood, collected at baseline. The source of these receptors is an adult who was a healthcare worker with PCR-confirmed SARS-CoV-2 infection or an uninfected control (not recorded which).

The rearrangement links TRBV28 to TRBJ1-1; D possibly corresponds to TRBD1 (6 bases). V was shortened by 1 base and J by 1 base, with 10 bases between the two germline ends. The CDR3 consists of 15 residues. CDR1 and CDR2 (germline): MDHEN, SYDVKM. The CDR3 region is CASSLLGGGNTEAFF. The CDR3 DNA sequence: TGTGCCAGCAGTTTATTGGGGGGCGGGAACACTGAAGCTTTCTTT.

Only a few counts were recorded for this clonotype. The DNA of the CDR3 is TGTGCCAGCAGTTACTCGTGGACAGCGATTAATGAAAAACTGTTTTTT. It translates to CASSYSWTAINEKLFF. This sequence joins TRBV6-5 and TRBJ1-4; D is possibly TRBD1 (6 bases). Germline assignment: CDR1 MNHEY and CDR2 SVGAGI. The CDR3 is 16 amino acids. V dropped 0 bases and J dropped 4 bases, with 12 bases sitting between them.

This clonotype was detected ten times or more. This chain links TRBV29-1 with TRBJ2-3; weak D call: TRBD1 (6 bases). V was shortened by 1 base and J by 9 bases, with 17 bases between the two germline ends. This CDR3 contains 14 residues. Germline V CDR1 and CDR2: SQVTM, ANQGSEA. The CDR3 DNA reads TGCAGCGTTGAAGGGGGTTCCGGGACACGAACGCAGTATTTT. It translates to CSVEGGSGTRTQYF.

The CDR3 loop is CSARDPSGELFF. Here the CDR3 DNA reads TGCAGTGCTAGAGATCCTTCCGGGGAGCTGTTTTTT. The V gene is TRBV20-1, the J gene TRBJ2-2; D not resolved. Germline loops: CDR1 DFQATT, CDR2 SNEGSKA (reference sequence). This CDR3 has 12 amino acids. V dropped 0 bases and J dropped 6 bases, with 5 bases sitting between them.

This clonotype showed up just a few times. The chain uses TRBV18 and TRBJ2-5; maybe TRBD1 (7 bases). V lost 4 bases to trimming and J lost 3 bases, with 9 bases between them. The CDR3 contains 13 residues. Germline loops: CDR1 KGHSH, CDR2 LQKENI. The DNA for the CDR3 is TGTGCCAGCTCACGCGGGACAGAAGAGACCCAGTACTTC. Translating it yields CASSRGTEETQYF.

This sequence joins TRBV20-1 and TRBJ2-7; TRBD2 might be the D (6 bases). The germline V gene encodes CDR1 DFQATT and CDR2 SNEGSKA (reference sequence). V gave up 2 bases and J gave up 5 bases, with 13 bases separating them. The CDR3 spans 13 residues. The CDR3 DNA sequence: TGCAGTGCTAGATCGGCGGGATGGGACGAGCAGTACTTC. The encoded protein is CSARSAGWDEQYF.

This clonotype was picked up a small number of times. The genes are TRBV20-1 and TRBJ2-1; the D is unclear. From germline, CDR1 is DFQATT and CDR2 SNEGSKA (reference sequence). CDR3 length: 13 residues. Trimming pared 3 bases from V and 5 bases from J, leaving 11 bases between. The CDR3 coding sequence is TGCAGTGCTAGCTACATCATGAACAATGAGCAGTTCTTC. It yields the protein CSASYIMNNEQFF.

This clonotype was counted only a few times. The V gene is TRBV28, the J gene TRBJ2-1, with 10 bases lining up with TRBD2. V lost 4 bases, J lost 0 bases, and 3 bases stayed unmatched. Germline assignment: CDR1 MDHEN and CDR2 SYDVKM. This CDR3 contains 16 residues. CDR3 protein: CASSSSGSVSYNEQFF. The CDR3 DNA sequence: TGTGCCAGCAGTTCTAGCGGGAGTGTCTCCTACAATGAGCAGTTCTTC.

This clonotype was seen at least ten times. The rearrangement links TRBV28 to TRBJ2-7; 7 positions agree with TRBD1. Germline-derived CDR1 and CDR2 are MDHEN and SYDVKM. V lost 6 bases, J lost 3 bases, and 5 bases stayed unmatched. There are 13 residues in the CDR3. The CDR3 sequence: CASRMRGLYEQYF. The DNA for the CDR3 is TGTGCCAGCAGAATGAGGGGGCTCTACGAGCAGTACTTC.

This clonotype was detected a few times. The chain couples TRBV3-1 to TRBJ1-2; a possible D gene is TRBD1 (6 bases). This CDR3 has 14 amino acids. Germline values: CDR1 LGHDT, CDR2 YNNKEL (reference sequence). V gave up 5 bases and J gave up 0 bases, with 10 bases separating them. CDR3 protein: CASSFRDTNYGYTF. The CDR3 DNA is TGTGCCAGCAGCTTTAGGGACACTAACTATGGCTACACCTTC.

The V gene is TRBV5-1, the J gene TRBJ2-1; tentative D call: TRBD1 (6 bases). The germline V and J ends were trimmed by 3 bases and 2 bases, with 9 bases remaining between them. The CDR3 covers 14 residues. CDR1 and CDR2 from the germline V gene are SGHRS and YFSETQ. CDR3 residues: CASSSPGAYNEQFF. The CDR3 DNA is TGCGCCAGCAGCTCGCCAGGGGCCTACAATGAGCAGTTCTTC. Based on the CDR3 plus reference TRBV5-1 and TRBJ2-1, the full variable domain is KAGVTQTPRYLIKTRGQQVTLSCSPISGHRSVSWYQQTPGQGLQFLFEYFSETQRNKGNFPGRFSGRQFSNSRSEMNVSTLELGDSALYLCASSSPGAYNEQFFGPGTRLTVL.

This clonotype has a handful of counts. This chain joins TRBV12-3 or TRBV12-4 and TRBJ1-3, with D hard to call. This CDR3 has 14 residues. The V and J ends lost 3 bases and 9 bases respectively, with 15 bases between them. The CDR3 DNA sequence: TGTGCCAGCAGTTTCTCCCCAGATCGGGGCACCATATATTTT. Its translation: CASSFSPDRGTIYF.

This clonotype was recorded at least ten times. The V and J genes are TRBV11-1 and TRBJ2-1; D perhaps matches TRBD1 (6 bases). Per germline, CDR1 SGHAT and CDR2 FQDESV (reference sequence). The CDR3 consists of 14 residues. Deletions cut 1 base from V and 4 bases from J, with 8 bases between. DNA of the CDR3: TGTGCCAGCAGCTTAGGGGGGCCATACAATGAGCAGTTCTTC. Its protein is CASSLGGPYNEQFF.

This clonotype was counted between two and nine times. CDR3 sequence reads: CAIREYIAGIYEQYF. CDR3 in DNA: TGTGCCATCAGAGAATATATAGCGGGAATCTACGAGCAGTACTTC. This chain links TRBV10-3 with TRBJ2-7; 8 bases are shared with TRBD2. Germline loops: CDR1 ENHRY, CDR2 SYGVKD. The CDR3 loop spans 15 amino acids. V lost 6 bases and J lost 3; bases outside the gene matches: 10.

This clonotype was observed many times. The rearrangement links TRBV5-1 to TRBJ2-7; D is unresolved. The V gene's germline CDR1 is SGHRS and CDR2 YFSETQ. The CDR3 is 14 residues long. The germline V and J ends were trimmed by 0 bases and 3 bases, with 10 bases remaining between them. CDR3 residues: CASSLGSSGYEQYF. The CDR3 nucleotides read TGCGCCAGCAGCTTGGGTTCCTCTGGCTACGAGCAGTACTTC.

This clonotype is categorized as medium-sized (0.01 to 0.1%). The genes are TRBV19 and TRBJ2-6, with D uncertain. The length of the CDR3 is 17 residues. CDR1 is LNHDA, CDR2 SQIVND, per germline (reference sequence). Trimming shortened V by 7 bases and J by 0 bases, and 16 bases separated the two germline ends. This CDR3 reads CASTNSHILSGANVLTF. In DNA, the CDR3 is TGTGCCAGTACCAACAGTCACATACTCTCTGGGGCCAACGTCCTGACTTTC.

This clonotype was detected a few times. V and J are TRBV10-3 and TRBJ2-2; D call uncertain. The ends were cut back, 6 bases at V and 4 bases at J, with 15 bases in the middle. This CDR3 spans 15 amino acids. Germline-derived CDR1 and CDR2 are ENHRY and SYGVKD. This CDR3 reads CAIRAGAALTGELFF. DNA of the CDR3: TGTGCCATCAGGGCCGGTGCGGCGCTCACCGGGGAGCTGTTTTTT.

As to this clonotype: One junction end disagrees with the germline gene, perhaps due to a read error. This sequence joins TRBV6-1 and TRBJ2-7, with 10 bases lining up with TRBD1. The CDR3 is 16 residues long. Germline-derived CDR1 and CDR2 are MNHNS and SASEGT. The chain's CDR3 is CASSEAFWTGGYEQYF. CDR3 DNA: TGTGCCAGCAGCGAAGCTTTCTGGACAGGGGGTTACGAGCAGTACTTC.

The sample holds many counts of this clonotype. This chain connects TRBV21-1 to TRBJ1-6; the D segment call TRBD1 is taken from the table without a DNA check. TRBV21-1 is a pseudogene. This CDR3 contains 16 residues. The CDR3 protein is CASSTTRDRGMSPLHF. The CDR3 DNA is TGTGCCAGCAGCACCACCCGGGACAGGGGTATGTCACCCCTCCACTTT.

The chain couples TRBV11-2 to TRBJ2-5; either TRBD1 or TRBD2 may supply D (5 bases each). Germline V gene lookup returns CDR1 SGHAT and CDR2 FQNNGV. Trimming took 4 bases from V and 5 from J, leaving 17 bases between them. The CDR3 spans 15 residues. DNA of the CDR3: TGTGCCAGCAGCTCCGGGACCGGACCATGGGAGACCCAGTACTTC. This gives the protein CASSSGTGPWETQYF.

The rearrangement uses TRBV7-2 and TRBJ1-6; D ambiguous. Germline assignment: CDR1 SGHTA and CDR2 FQGNSA. The CDR3 totals 13 residues. Trimming removed 5 bases at V and 7 bases at J, with 9 bases between. The CDR3 bases are TGTGCCAGCAGCCCTGACGGAAATTCACCCCTCCACTTT. This codes for CASSPDGNSPLHF.

This clonotype turned up a few times. This CDR3 is CAWSVRGETQYF. The CDR3 region has the DNA TGTGCCTGGAGTGTACGGGGTGAGACCCAGTACTTC. The rearrangement links TRBV30 to TRBJ2-5; the D gene is possibly TRBD2 (5 bases). This CDR3 region has 12 residues. Germline V gene data show CDR1 as GTSNPN and CDR2 as SVGIG (reference sequence). Trimming shortened V by 0 bases and J by 5 bases, and 7 bases separated the two germline ends.

This clonotype was seen a handful of times. This rearrangement joins TRBV5-1 to TRBJ2-2; D uncertain. Germline assignment: CDR1 SGHRS and CDR2 YFSETQ. V was clipped by 4 bases and J by 1 base, with 8 bases between them. The CDR3 contains 14 residues. The CDR3 DNA reads TGCGCCAGCAGCCCTATTGGGAACACCGGGGAGCTGTTTTTT. It translates to CASSPIGNTGELFF.

This clonotype was counted ten times or more. The V gene is TRBV20-1, the J gene TRBJ1-4, with 8 bases identical to TRBD1. Per the germline V gene, CDR1 is DFQATT and CDR2 is SNEGSKA (reference sequence). The CDR3 is 13 residues long. The V gene end was trimmed by 3 bases and the J gene end by 8 bases; junction bases not matched to a gene: 5. This CDR3 reads CSASSGGKEKLFF. The CDR3 nucleotides read TGCAGTGCTAGTTCAGGGGGCAAGGAAAAACTGTTTTTT.

This clonotype was seen ten or more times. The rearrangement uses TRBV12-3 or TRBV12-4 and TRBJ2-2; TRBD1 matches at 10 bases. This CDR3 spans 15 amino acids. V was clipped by 9 bases and J by 10 bases; unmatched bases: 14. CDR3 sequence (DNA): TGTGCCAGTCGCGCGGGACAGGGGCTTGGTGAGGAGCTGTTTTTT. The encoded protein is CASRAGQGLGEELFF.

This clonotype was seen only a few times. J is TRBJ1-5 and V is TRBV19; no definite D call. V dropped 6 bases and J dropped 7 bases, with 16 bases sitting between them. CDR1 is LNHDA and CDR2 is SQIVND in the germline V gene (reference sequence). This CDR3 is 14 amino acids long. The CDR3 spells CASRDGTAYQPQHF. The CDR3 DNA sequence: TGTGCCAGTAGGGACGGCACGGCATACCAGCCCCAGCATTTT.

This clonotype has ten or more counts. The J gene is TRBJ2-7, the V gene TRBV3-1; the D gene is possibly TRBD1 (6 bases). Deletions cut 1 base from V and 3 bases from J, with 22 bases between. The CDR3 has 18 residues. Germline V gene lookup returns CDR1 LGHDT and CDR2 YNNKEL (reference sequence). The CDR3 here is CASSQAPAGTRAVYEQYF. The CDR3 nucleotides read TGTGCCAGCAGCCAAGCTCCCGCCGGGACACGGGCCGTCTACGAGCAGTACTTC.

This clonotype was recorded at least ten times. The rearrangement joins TRBV28 to TRBJ2-7; TRBD2 matches 12 bases. CDR3 size: 15 residues. CDR1 and CDR2 from the germline V gene are MDHEN and SYDVKM. With 1 base clipped from V and 5 bases from J, the junction kept 3 bases outside the gene matches. The DNA of the CDR3 is TGTGCCAGCAGTTTATCCCGACTAGCGGGAGACGAGCAGTACTTC. This translates into CASSLSRLAGDEQYF.

This clonotype was detected only a few times. The chain joins TRBV12-3 or TRBV12-4 to TRBJ2-2; 7 bases match TRBD2. The CDR3 length is 16 residues. The V gene end was trimmed by 2 bases and the J gene end by 3 bases; junction bases not matched to a gene: 6. Here the CDR3 reads CASSLTRREHTGELFF. The CDR3 DNA sequence: TGTGCCAGCAGTTTAACTAGGCGGGAGCACACCGGGGAGCTGTTTTTT.

This clonotype was observed a handful of times. The chain links TRBV19 to TRBJ2-2; D might be TRBD2 (5 bases). The CDR3 totals 16 residues. V was shortened by 5 bases and J by 1 base, with 14 bases between the two germline ends. CDR1 and CDR2 from the germline V gene are LNHDA and SQIVND (reference sequence). CDR3 loop: CASSSQRGMNTGELFF. The DNA of the CDR3 is TGTGCCAGTAGTTCCCAACGGGGAATGAACACCGGGGAGCTGTTTTTT.